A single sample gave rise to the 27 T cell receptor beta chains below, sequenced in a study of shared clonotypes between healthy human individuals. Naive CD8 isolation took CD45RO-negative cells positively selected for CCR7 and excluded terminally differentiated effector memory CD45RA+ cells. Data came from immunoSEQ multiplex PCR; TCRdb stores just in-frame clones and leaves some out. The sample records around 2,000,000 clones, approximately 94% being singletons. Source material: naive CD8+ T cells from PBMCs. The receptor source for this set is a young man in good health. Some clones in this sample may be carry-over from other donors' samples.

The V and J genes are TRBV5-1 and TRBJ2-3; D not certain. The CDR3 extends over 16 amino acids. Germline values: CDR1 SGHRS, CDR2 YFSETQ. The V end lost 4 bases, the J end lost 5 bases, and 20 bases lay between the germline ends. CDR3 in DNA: TGCGCCAGCAGCCCTCAGTCAAGGGTGGTGGGAGATACGCAGTATTTT. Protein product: CASSPQSRVVGDTQYF.

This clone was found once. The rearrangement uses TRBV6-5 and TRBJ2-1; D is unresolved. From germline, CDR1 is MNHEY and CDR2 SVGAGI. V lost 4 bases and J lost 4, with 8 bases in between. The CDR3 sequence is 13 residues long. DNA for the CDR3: TGTGCCAGCAGTTTTTCGGTGTACAATGAGCAGTTCTTC. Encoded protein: CASSFSVYNEQFF.

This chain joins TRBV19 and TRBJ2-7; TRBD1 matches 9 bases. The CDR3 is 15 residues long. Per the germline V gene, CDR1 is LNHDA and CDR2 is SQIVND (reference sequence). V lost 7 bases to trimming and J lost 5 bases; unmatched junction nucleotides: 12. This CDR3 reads CASKLGTGSADEQYF. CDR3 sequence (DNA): TGTGCCAGTAAACTTGGGACAGGGAGTGCGGACGAGCAGTACTTC.

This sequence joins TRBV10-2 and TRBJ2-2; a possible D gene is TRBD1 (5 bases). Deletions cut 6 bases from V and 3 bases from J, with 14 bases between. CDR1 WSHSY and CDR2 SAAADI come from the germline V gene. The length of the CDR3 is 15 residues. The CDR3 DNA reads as TGCGCCAGCAGCCCAGACCCAGGGTACACCGGGGAGCTGTTTTTT. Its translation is CASSPDPGYTGELFF.

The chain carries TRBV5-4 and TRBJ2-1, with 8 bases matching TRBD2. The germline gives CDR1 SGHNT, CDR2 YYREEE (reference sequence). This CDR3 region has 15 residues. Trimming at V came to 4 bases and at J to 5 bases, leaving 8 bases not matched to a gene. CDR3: CASSPAIAGNNEQFF. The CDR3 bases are TGTGCCAGCAGCCCGGCAATAGCGGGAAACAATGAGCAGTTCTTC.

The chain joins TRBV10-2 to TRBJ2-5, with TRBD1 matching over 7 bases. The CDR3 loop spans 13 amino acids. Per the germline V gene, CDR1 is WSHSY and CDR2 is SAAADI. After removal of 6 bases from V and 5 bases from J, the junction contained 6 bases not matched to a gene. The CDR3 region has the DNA TGCGCCAGCAGCACAGGGGTTAGGGAGACCCAGTACTTC. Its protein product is CASSTGVRETQYF.

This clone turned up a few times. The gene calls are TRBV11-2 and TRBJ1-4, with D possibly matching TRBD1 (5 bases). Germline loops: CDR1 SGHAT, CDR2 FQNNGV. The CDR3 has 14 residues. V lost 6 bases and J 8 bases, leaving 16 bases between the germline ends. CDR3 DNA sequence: TGTGCCAGCAGTACAGGTAGCCGCCGAGAAAAACTGTTTTTT. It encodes CASSTGSRREKLFF.

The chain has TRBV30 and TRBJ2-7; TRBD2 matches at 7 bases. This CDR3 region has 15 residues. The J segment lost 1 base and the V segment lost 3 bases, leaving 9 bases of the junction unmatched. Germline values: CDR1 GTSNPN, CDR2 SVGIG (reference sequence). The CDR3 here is CAWRLSSGPSYEQYF. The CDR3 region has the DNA TGTGCCTGGAGACTCTCTAGCGGACCTTCCTACGAGCAGTACTTC. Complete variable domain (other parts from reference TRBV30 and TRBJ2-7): SQTIHQWPATLVQPVGSPLSLECTVEGTSNPNLYWYRQAAGRGLQLLFYSVGIGQISSEVPQNLSASRPQDRQFILSSKKLLLSDSGFYLCAWRLSSGPSYEQYFGPGTRLTVT.

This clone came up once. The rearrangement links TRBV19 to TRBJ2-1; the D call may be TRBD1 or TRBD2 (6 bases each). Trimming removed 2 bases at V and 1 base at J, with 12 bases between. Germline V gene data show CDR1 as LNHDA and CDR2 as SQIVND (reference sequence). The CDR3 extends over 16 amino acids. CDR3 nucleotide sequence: TGTGCCAGTAGTATATGGGGGGCCGCATCCTACAATGAGCAGTTCTTC. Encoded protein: CASSIWGAASYNEQFF.

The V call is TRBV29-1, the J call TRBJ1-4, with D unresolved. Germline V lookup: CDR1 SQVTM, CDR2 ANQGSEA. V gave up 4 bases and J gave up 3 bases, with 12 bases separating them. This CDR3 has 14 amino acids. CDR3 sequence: CSVVGGSANEKLFF. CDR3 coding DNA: TGCAGCGTTGTGGGTGGCTCGGCTAATGAAAAACTGTTTTTT.

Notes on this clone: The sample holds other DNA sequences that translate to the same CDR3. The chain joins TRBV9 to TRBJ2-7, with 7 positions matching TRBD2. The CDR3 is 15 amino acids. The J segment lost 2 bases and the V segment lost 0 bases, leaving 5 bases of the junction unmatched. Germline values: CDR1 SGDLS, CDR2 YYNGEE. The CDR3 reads CASSVGASGTYEQYF. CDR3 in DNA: TGTGCCAGCAGCGTAGGAGCTAGCGGAACCTACGAGCAGTACTTC.

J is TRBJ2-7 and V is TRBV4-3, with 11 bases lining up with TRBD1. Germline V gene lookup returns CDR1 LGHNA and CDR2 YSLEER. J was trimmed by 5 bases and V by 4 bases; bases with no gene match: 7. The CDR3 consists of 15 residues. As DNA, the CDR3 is TGCGCCAGCAGCCGGAGGACAGGGGGCTACGACGAGCAGTACTTC. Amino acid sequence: CASSRRTGGYDEQYF.

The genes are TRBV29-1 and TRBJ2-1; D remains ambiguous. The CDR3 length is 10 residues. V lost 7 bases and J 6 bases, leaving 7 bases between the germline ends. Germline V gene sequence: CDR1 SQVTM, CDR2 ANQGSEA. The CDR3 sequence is CSALVNEQFF. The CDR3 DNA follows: TGCAGCGCGCTTGTCAATGAGCAGTTCTTC.

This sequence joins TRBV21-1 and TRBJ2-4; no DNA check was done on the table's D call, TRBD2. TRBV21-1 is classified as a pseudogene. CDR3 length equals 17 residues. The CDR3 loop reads CASSKALYGGAKNIQYF. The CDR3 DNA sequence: TGTGCCAGCAGCAAAGCGCTTTACGGCGGAGCCAAAAACATTCAGTACTTC.

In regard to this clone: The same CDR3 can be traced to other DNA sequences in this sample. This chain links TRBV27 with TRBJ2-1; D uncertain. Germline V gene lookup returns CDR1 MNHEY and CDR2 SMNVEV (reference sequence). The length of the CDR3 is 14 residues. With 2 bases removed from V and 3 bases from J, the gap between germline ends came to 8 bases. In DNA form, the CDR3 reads TGTGCCAGCAGTTTACTACTAAGCTACAATGAGCAGTTCTTC. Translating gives CASSLLLSYNEQFF.

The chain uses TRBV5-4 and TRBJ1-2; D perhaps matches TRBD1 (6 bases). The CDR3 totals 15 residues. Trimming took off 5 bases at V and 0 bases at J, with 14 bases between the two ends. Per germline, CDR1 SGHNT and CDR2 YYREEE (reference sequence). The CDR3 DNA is TGTGCCAGCAGTCCATTGAGGACAGCTAACTATGGCTACACCTTC. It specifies CASSPLRTANYGYTF.

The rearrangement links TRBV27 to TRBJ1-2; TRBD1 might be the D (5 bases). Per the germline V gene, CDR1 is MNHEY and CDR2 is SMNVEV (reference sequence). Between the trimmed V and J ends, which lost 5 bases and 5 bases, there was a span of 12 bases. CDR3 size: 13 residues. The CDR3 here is CASSNTGTYGYTF. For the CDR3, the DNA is TGTGCCAGCAGTAATACCGGGACGTATGGCTACACCTTC.

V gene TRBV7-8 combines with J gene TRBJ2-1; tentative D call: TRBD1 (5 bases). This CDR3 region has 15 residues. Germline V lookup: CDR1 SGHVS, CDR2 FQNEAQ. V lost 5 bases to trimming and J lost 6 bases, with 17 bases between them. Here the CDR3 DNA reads TGTGCCAGCAGCCTCATCCCCCAGGGAAGCAATGAGCAGTTCTTC. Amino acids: CASSLIPQGSNEQFF.

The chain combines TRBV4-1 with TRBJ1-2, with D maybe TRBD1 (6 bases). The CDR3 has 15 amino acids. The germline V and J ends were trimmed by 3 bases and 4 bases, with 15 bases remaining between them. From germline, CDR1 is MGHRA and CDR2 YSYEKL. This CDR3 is CASSHKSSGVYGYTF. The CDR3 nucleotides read TGCGCCAGCAGCCACAAATCGTCAGGGGTCTATGGCTACACCTTC.

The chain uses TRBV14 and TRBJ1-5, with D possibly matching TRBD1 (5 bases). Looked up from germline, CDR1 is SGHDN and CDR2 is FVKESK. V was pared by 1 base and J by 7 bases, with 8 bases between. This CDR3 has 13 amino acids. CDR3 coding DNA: TGTGCCAGCAGCCAAGCTGGGGGGCAGCCCCAGCATTTT. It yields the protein CASSQAGGQPQHF.

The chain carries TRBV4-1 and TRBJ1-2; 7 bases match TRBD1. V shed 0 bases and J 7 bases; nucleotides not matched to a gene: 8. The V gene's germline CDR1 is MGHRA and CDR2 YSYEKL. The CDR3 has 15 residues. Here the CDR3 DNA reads TGCGCCAGCAGCCAAGATCGGGCAGGGGGTGGTGGCTACACCTTC. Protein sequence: CASSQDRAGGGGYTF.

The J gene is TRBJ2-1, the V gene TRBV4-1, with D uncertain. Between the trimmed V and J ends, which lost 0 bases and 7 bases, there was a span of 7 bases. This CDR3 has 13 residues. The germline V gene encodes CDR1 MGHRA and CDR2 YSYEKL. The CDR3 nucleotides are TGCGCCAGCAGCCAAGACTCGGAGAATGAGCAGTTCTTC. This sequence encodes CASSQDSENEQFF.

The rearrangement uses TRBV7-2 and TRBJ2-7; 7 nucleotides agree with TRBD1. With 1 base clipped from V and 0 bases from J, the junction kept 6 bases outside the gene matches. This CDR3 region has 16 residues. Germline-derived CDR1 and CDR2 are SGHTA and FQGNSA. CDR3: CASSLGSWDSSYEQYF. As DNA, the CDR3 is TGTGCCAGCAGCTTAGGATCTTGGGACAGCTCCTACGAGCAGTACTTC.

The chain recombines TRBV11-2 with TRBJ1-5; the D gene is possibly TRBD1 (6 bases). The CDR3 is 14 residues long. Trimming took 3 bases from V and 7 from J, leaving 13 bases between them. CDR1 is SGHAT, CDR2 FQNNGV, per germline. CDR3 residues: CASSFTGQEQPQHF. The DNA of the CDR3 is TGTGCCAGCAGCTTTACAGGGCAGGAGCAGCCCCAGCATTTT.

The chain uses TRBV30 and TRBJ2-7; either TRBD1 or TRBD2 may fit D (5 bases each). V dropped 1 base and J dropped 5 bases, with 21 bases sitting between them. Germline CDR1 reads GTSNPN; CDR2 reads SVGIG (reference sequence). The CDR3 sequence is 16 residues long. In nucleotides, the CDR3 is TGTGCCTGGAGTGCTGGTGGGGACGTCTCTGGGAACGAGCAGTACTTC. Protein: CAWSAGGDVSGNEQYF.

CDR3 protein: CASSPRGASVGYTF. The CDR3 DNA is TGTGCCAGCAGTCCTCGGGGGGCTTCGGTAGGCTACACCTTC. This chain uses TRBV27 with TRBJ1-2, with a weak D call TRBD1 (6 bases). The CDR3 has 14 residues. Germline V gives CDR1 MNHEY, CDR2 SMNVEV (reference sequence). V was trimmed by 5 bases and J by 8 bases, leaving 18 bases between them.

This CDR3 reads CASSPYTGASYNEQFF. For the CDR3, the DNA is TGTGCCAGCAGCCCGTATACGGGGGCCTCCTACAATGAGCAGTTCTTC. The chain carries TRBV7-2 and TRBJ2-1; D tentatively reads TRBD1 or TRBD2 (6 bases each). Germline V gives CDR1 SGHTA, CDR2 FQGNSA. With 5 bases removed from V and 0 bases from J, the gap between germline ends came to 14 bases. CDR3 length: 16 amino acids.